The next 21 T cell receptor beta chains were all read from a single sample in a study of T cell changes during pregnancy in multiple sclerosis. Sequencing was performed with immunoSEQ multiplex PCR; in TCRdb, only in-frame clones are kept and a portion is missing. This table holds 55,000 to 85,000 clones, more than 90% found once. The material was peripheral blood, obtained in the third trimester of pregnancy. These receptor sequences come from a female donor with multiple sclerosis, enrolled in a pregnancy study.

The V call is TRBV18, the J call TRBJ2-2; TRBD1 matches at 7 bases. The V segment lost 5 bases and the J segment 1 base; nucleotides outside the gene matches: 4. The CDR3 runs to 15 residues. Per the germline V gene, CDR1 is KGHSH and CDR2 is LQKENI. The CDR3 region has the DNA TGTGCCAGCTCAACTCGGGACAGGAACACCGGGGAGCTGTTTTTT. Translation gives CASSTRDRNTGELFF.

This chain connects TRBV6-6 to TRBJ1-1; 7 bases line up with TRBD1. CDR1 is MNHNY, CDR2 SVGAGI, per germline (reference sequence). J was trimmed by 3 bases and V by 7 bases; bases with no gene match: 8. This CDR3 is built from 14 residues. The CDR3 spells CASIPTGSYTEAFF. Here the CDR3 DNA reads TGTGCCAGCATTCCGACAGGGAGCTACACTGAAGCTTTCTTT.

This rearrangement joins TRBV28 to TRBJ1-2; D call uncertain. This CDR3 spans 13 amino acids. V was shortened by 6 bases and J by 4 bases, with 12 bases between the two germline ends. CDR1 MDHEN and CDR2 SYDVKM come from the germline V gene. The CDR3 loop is CASSLDGVYGYTF. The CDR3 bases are TGTGCCAGCAGCCTGGACGGGGTCTATGGCTACACCTTC.

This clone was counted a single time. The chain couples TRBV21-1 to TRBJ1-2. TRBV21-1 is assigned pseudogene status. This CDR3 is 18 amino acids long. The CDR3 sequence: CASSRSDYHSPLHIGYTF. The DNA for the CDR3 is TGTGCCAGCAGCAGGTCGGACTACCATTCACCCCTGCATATCGGCTACACCTTC.

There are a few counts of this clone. This chain's CDR3 is CSVGGGWSEKLFF. DNA of the CDR3: TGCAGCGTTGGTGGGGGGTGGAGTGAAAAACTGTTTTTT. V gene TRBV29-1 combines with J gene TRBJ1-4; D possibly corresponds to TRBD1 (5 bases). The CDR3 covers 13 residues. The germline CDR1 and CDR2 sequences are SQVTM and ANQGSEA. Trimming removed 4 bases from V and 7 bases from J, with 13 bases in between. The whole variable domain, remainder taken from reference TRBV29-1 and TRBJ1-4, is SAVISQKPSRDICQRGTSLTIQCQVDSQVTMMFWYRQQPGQSLTLIATANQGSEATYESGFVIDKFPISRPNLTFSTLTVSNMSPEDSSIYLCSVGGGWSEKLFFGSGTQLSVL.

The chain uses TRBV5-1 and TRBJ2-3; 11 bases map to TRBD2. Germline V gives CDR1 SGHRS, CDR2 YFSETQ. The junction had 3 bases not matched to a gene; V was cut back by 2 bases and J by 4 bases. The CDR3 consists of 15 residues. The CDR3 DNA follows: TGCGCCAGCAGCTTCGGACTAGCGGGCGCAGATACGCAGTATTTT. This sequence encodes CASSFGLAGADTQYF.

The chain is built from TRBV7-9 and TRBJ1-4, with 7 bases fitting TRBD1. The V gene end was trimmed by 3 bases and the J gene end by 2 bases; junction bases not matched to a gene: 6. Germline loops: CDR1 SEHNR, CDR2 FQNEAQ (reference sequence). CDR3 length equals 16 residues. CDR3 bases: TGTGCCAGCAGCTTCGAAGGGGGCCCCACTAATGAAAAACTGTTTTTT. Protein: CASSFEGGPTNEKLFF.

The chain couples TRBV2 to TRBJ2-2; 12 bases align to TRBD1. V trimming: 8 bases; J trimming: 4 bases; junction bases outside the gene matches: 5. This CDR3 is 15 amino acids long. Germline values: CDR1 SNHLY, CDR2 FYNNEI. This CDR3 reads CASGGTGGFTGELFF. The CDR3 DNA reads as TGTGCCAGCGGGGGGACAGGGGGCTTCACCGGGGAGCTGTTTTTT.

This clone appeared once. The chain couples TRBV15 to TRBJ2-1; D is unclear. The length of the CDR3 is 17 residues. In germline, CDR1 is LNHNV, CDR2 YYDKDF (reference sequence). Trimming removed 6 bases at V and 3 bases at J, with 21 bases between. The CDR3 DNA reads TGTGCCACCAGGCCACACCCCAGTCGTACCTTCTACAATGAGCAGTTCTTC. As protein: CATRPHPSRTFYNEQFF.

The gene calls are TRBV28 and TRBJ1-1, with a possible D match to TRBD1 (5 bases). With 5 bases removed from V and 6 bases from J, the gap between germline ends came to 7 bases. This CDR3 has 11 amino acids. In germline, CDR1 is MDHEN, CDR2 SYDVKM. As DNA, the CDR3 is TGTGCCAGCAGTGGACACTCTGAAGCTTTCTTT. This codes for CASSGHSEAFF.

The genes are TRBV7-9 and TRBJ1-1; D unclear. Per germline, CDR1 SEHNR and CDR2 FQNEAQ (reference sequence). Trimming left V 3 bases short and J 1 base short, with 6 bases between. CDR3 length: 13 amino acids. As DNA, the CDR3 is TGTGCCAGCAGCTTTAGTGGGAACACTGAAGCTTTCTTT. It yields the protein CASSFSGNTEAFF.

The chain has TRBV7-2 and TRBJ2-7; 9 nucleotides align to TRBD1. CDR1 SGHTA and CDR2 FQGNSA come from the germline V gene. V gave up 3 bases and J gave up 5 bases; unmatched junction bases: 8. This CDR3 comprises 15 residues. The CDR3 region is CASSFSGTGIDEQYF. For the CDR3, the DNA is TGTGCCAGCAGCTTCTCCGGGACAGGGATCGACGAGCAGTACTTC.

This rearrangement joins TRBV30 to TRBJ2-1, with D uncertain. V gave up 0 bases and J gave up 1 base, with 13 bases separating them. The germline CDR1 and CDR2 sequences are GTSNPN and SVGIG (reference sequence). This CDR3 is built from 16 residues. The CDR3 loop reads CAWSVLSSASYNEQFF. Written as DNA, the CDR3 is TGTGCCTGGAGTGTACTTTCGAGTGCTTCCTACAATGAGCAGTTCTTC.

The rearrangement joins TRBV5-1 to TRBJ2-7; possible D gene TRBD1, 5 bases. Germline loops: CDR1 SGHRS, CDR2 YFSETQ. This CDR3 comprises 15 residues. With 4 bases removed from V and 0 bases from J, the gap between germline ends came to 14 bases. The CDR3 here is CASSPQGSGSYEQYF. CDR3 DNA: TGCGCCAGCAGCCCCCAGGGAAGTGGCTCCTACGAGCAGTACTTC.

The CDR3 loop is CASSWSSGSLTDTQYF. In DNA, the CDR3 is TGTGCCAGCAGTTGGTCTAGCGGGAGTTTGACAGATACGCAGTATTTT. This sequence joins TRBV28 and TRBJ2-3; 10 nucleotides agree with TRBD2. Germline V lookup: CDR1 MDHEN, CDR2 SYDVKM. This CDR3 comprises 16 residues. V gave up 4 bases and J gave up 3 bases; unmatched junction bases: 7.

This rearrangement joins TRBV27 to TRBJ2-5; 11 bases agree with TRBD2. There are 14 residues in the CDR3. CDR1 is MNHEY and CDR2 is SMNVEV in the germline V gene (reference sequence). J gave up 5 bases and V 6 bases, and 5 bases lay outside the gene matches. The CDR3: CASRGLAETETQYF. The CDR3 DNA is TGTGCCAGCAGGGGACTAGCGGAGACGGAGACCCAGTACTTC.

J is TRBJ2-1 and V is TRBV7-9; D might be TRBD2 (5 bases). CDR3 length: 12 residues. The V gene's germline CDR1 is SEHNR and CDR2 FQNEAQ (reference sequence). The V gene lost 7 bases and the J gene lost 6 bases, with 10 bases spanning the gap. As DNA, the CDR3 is TGTGCCAGCATCGCTAGCTTCAATGAGCAGTTCTTC. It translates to CASIASFNEQFF. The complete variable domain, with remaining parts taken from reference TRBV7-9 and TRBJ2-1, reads DTGVSQNPRHKITKRGQNVTFRCDPISEHNRLYWYRQTLGQGPEFLTYFQNEAQLEKSRLLSDRFSAERPKGSFSTLEIQRTEQGDSAMYLCASIASFNEQFFGPGTRLTVL.

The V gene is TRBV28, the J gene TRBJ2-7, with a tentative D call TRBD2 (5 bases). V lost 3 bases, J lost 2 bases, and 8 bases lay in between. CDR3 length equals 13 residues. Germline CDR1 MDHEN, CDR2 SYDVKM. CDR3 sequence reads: CASSFSGPYEQYF. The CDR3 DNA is TGTGCCAGCAGTTTCAGCGGCCCCTACGAGCAGTACTTC.

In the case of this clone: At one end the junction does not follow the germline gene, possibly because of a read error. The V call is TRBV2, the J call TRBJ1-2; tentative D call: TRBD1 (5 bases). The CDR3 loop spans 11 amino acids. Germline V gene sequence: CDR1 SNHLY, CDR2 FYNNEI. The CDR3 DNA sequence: TGTGTCAGCAGACTCAGGGATGGCTACACCTTC. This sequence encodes CVSRLRDGYTF.

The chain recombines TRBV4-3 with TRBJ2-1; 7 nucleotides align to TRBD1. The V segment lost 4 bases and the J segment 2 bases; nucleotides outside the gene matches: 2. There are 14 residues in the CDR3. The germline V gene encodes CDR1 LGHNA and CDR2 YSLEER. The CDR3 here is CASSPGTAYNEQFF. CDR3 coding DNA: TGCGCCAGCAGCCCCGGGACAGCCTACAATGAGCAGTTCTTC.

CDR3 in amino acids: CASSRDRGSDTQYF. The CDR3 nucleotides are TGCGCCAGCAGCCGGGACAGGGGGTCAGATACGCAGTATTTT. The rearrangement uses TRBV10-1 and TRBJ2-3; 11 bases are shared with TRBD1. Germline loops: CDR1 WNHNN, CDR2 SYGVQD (reference sequence). The CDR3 is 14 residues long. V shed 6 bases, J shed 4 bases, and the junction held 3 bases outside the gene matches.